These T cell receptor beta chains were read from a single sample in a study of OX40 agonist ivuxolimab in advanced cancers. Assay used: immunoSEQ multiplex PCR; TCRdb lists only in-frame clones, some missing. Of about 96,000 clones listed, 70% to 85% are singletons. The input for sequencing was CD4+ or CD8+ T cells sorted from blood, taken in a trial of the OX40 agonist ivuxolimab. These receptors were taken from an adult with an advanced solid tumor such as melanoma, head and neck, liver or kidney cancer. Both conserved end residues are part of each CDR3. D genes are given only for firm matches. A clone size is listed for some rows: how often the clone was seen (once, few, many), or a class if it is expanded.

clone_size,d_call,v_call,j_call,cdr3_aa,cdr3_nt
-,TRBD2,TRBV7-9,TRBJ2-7,CASSLAGGSSYEQYF,TGTGCCAGCAGCTTAGCGGGAGGGAGCTCCTACGAGCAGTACTTC
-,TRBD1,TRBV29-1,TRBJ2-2,CSVQGDTGELFF,TGCAGCGTACAGGGGGACACCGGGGAGCTGTTTTTT
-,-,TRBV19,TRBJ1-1,CASSSTGKNTEAFF,TGTGCCAGTAGTAGCACCGGGAAGAACACTGAAGCTTTCTTT
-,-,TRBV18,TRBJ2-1,CASSPSDGYNEQFF,TGTGCCAGCTCACCCTCGGACGGGTACAATGAGCAGTTCTTC
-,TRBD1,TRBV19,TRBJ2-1,CASSQVGQGIEQFF,TGTGCCAGTAGTCAGGTGGGACAGGGCATTGAGCAGTTCTTC
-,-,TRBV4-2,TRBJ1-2,CASSRQSQPTNYGYTF,TGTGCCAGCAGTCGACAGTCCCAGCCGACTAACTATGGCTACACCTTC
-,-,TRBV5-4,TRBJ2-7,CASSFEAPYEQYF,TGTGCCAGCAGCTTTGAAGCCCCCTACGAGCAGTACTTC
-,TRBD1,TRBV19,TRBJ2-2,CASSLQQGAAGELFF,TGTGCCAGTAGTCTCCAACAGGGGGCCGCCGGGGAGCTGTTTTTT
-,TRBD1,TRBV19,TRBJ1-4,CASSKGGTGDEKLFF,TGTGCCAGTAGTAAGGGGGGGACAGGGGACGAAAAACTGTTTTTT
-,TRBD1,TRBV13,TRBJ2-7,CASSSLWAGGYEQYF,TGTGCCAGCAGCAGCTTATGGGCAGGGGGCTACGAGCAGTACTTC
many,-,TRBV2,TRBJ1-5,CASSQAGWVQPQHF,TGTGCCAGCAGTCAGGCGGGGTGGGTTCAGCCCCAGCATTTT
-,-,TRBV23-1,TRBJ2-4,CASRRRGGELNIQYF,TGCGCCAGCAGGAGGCGAGGAGGGGAATTAAACATTCAGTACTTC
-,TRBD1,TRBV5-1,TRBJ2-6,CASSEGQASGANVLTF,TGCGCCAGCAGCGAAGGACAGGCCTCTGGGGCCAACGTCCTGACTTTC
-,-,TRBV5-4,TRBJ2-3,CAGSLADQGDTQYF,TGTGCCGGCAGCTTAGCAGATCAGGGAGATACGCAGTATTTT
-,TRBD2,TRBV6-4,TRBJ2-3,CASSTSTSGGLHTDTQYF,TGTGCCAGCAGTACCTCAACTAGCGGGGGGCTACACACAGATACGCAGTATTTT
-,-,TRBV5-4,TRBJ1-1,CASSSTGGKGMNTEAFF,TGTGCCAGCAGCTCTACGGGGGGTAAGGGGATGAACACTGAAGCTTTCTTT
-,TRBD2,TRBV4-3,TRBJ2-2,CASSQDRMAGGRFYTGELFF,TGCGCCAGCAGCCAAGATCGTATGGCGGGGGGGCGGTTCTACACCGGGGAGCTGTTTTTT
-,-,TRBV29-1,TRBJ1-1,CSGAQGSTEAFF,TGCAGCGGAGCTCAGGGGAGCACTGAAGCTTTCTTT
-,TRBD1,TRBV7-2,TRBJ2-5,CASSPDRGRQETQYF,TGTGCCAGCAGCCCGGACAGGGGGCGACAAGAGACCCAGTACTTC
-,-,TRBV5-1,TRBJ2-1,CASRGRSYNEQFF,TGCGCCAGCAGAGGACGATCCTACAATGAGCAGTTCTTC
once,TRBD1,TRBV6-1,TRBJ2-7,CASSTWDRGSYEQYF,TGTGCCAGCAGTACGTGGGACAGGGGGTCCTACGAGCAGTACTTC
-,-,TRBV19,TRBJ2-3,CASSSYHTDTQYF,TGTGCCAGTAGTTCCTACCACACAGATACGCAGTATTTT
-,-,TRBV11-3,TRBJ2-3,CASSLDADTQYF,TGTGCCAGCAGCTTAGACGCAGATACGCAGTATTTT
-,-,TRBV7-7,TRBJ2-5,CASSFSVRPQETQYF,TGTGCCAGCAGCTTTAGCGTGAGGCCCCAAGAGACCCAGTACTTC
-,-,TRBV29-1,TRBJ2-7,CSVAGAAYEQYF,TGCAGCGTTGCAGGGGCCGCCTACGAGCAGTACTTC
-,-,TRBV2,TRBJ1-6,CASNPDPNSPLHF,TGTGCCAGCAACCCGGACCCCAATTCACCCCTCCACTTT